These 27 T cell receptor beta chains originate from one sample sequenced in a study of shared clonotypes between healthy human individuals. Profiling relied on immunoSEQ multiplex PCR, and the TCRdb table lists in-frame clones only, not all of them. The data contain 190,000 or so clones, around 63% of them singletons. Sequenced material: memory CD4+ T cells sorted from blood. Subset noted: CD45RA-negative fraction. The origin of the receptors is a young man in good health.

In DNA form, the CDR3 reads TGTGCCAGCAGTTTATACCCCCTGGGGCCCACCAATGAGCAGTTCTTC. Protein sequence: CASSLYPLGPTNEQFF. The gene calls are TRBV27 and TRBJ2-1; tentative D call: TRBD1 (5 bases). The CDR3 spans 16 residues. Germline V gives CDR1 MNHEY, CDR2 SMNVEV (reference sequence). V lost 1 base and J lost 6, with 16 bases in between.

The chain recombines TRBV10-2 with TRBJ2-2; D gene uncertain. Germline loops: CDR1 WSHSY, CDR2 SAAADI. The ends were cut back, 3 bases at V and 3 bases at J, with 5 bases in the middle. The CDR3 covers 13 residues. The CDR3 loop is CASSERDTGELFF. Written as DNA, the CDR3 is TGCGCCAGCAGTGAACGGGACACCGGGGAGCTGTTTTTT.

The CDR3 spells CATTGLSGGKPTEQYF. DNA of the CDR3: TGTGCCACCACGGGTCTTAGCGGAGGGAAACCGACCGAGCAGTACTTC. V and J are TRBV19 and TRBJ2-7; D is perhaps TRBD2 (6 bases). V shed 10 bases and J shed 6 bases, with 28 bases lying between them. In germline, CDR1 is LNHDA, CDR2 SQIVND (reference sequence). The CDR3 extends over 16 amino acids.

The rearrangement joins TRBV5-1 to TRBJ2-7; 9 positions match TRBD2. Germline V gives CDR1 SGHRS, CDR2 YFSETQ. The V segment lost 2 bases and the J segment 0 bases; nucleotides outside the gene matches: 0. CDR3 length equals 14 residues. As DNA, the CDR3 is TGCGCCAGCAGCTTTAGCGGGAGCTCCTACGAGCAGTACTTC. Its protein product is CASSFSGSSYEQYF.

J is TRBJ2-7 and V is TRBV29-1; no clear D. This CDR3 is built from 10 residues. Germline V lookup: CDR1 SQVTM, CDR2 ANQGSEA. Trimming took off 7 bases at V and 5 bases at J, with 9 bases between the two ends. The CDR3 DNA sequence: TGCAGCGCCTCGGTGGACGAGCAGTACTTC. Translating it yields CSASVDEQYF.

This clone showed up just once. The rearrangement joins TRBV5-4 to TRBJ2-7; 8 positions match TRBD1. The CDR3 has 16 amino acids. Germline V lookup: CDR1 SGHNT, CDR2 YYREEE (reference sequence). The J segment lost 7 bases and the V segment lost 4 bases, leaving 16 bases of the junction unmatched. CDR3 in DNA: TGTGCCAGCAGCCCCGGTGCGAGGGGACAGGTGGGGGAGCAGTACTTC. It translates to CASSPGARGQVGEQYF.

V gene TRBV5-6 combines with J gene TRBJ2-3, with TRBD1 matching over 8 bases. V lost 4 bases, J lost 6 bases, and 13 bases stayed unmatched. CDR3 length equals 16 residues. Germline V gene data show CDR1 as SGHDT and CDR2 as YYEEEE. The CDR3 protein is CASSPAGTGISDTQYF. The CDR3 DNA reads TGTGCCAGCAGCCCTGCCGGGACAGGAATTTCGGATACGCAGTATTTT. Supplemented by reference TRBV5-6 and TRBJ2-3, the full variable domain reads DAGVTQSPTHLIKTRGQQVTLRCSPKSGHDTVSWYQQALGQGPQFIFQYYEEEERQRGNFPDRFSGHQFPNYSSELNVNALLLGDSALYLCASSPAGTGISDTQYFGPGTRLTVL.

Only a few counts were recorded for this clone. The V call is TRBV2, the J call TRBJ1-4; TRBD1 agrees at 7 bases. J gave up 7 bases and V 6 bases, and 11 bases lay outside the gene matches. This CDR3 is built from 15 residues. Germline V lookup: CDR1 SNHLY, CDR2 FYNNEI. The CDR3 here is CASSDHRGGSEKLFF. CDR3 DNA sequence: TGTGCCAGCAGCGATCACAGGGGAGGAAGTGAAAAACTGTTTTTT.

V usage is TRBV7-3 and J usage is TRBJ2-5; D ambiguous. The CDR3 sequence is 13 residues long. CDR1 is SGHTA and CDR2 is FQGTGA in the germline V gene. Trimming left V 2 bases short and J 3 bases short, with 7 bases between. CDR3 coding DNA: TGTGCCAGCAGCTTACAGTCGAAAGAGACCCAGTACTTC. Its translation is CASSLQSKETQYF.

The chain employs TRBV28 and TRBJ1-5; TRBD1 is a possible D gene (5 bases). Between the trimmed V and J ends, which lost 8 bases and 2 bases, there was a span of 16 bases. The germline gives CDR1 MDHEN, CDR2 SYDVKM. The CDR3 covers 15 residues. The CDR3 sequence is CASLGGAGGNQPQHF. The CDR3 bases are TGTGCCAGCCTGGGTGGGGCGGGAGGCAATCAGCCCCAGCATTTT.

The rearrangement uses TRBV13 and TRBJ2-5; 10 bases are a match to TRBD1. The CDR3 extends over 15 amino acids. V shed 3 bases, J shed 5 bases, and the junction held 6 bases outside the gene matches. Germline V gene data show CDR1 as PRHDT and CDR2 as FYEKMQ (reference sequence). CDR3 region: CASSFRTGGRETQYF. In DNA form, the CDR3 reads TGTGCCAGCAGCTTTAGGACAGGGGGTCGGGAGACCCAGTACTTC.

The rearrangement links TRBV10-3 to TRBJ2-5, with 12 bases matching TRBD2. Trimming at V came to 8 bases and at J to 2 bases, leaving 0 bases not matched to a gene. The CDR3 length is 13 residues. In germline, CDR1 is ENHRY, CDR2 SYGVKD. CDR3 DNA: TGTGCCATCGGACTAGCGGGACAAGAGACCCAGTACTTC. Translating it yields CAIGLAGQETQYF.

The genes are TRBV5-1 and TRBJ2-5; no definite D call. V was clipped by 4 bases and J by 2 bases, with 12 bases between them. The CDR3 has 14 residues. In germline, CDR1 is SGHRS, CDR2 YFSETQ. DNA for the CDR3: TGCGCCAGCAGCGAAATGATGCTACAAGAGACCCAGTACTTC. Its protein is CASSEMMLQETQYF.

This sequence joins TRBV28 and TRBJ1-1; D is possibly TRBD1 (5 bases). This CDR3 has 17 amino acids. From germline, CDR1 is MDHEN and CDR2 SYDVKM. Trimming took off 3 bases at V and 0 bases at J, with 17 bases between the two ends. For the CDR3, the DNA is TGTGCCAGCAGTTTGGGCTCCGGTCGGGGCATGAACACTGAAGCTTTCTTT. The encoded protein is CASSLGSGRGMNTEAFF.

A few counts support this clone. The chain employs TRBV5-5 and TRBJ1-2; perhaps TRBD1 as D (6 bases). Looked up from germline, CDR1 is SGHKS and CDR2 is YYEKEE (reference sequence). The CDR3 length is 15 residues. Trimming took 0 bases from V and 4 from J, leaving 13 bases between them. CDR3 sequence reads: CASSLGPGVPYGYTF. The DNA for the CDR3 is TGTGCCAGCAGCTTGGGCCCAGGGGTGCCCTATGGCTACACCTTC.

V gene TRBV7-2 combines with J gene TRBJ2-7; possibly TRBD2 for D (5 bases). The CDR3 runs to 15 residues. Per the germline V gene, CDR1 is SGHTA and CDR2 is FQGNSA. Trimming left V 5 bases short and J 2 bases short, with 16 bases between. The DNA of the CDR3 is TGTGCCAGCAGCCCGGGTAGCGTAGTCACCTACGAGCAGTACTTC. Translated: CASSPGSVVTYEQYF.

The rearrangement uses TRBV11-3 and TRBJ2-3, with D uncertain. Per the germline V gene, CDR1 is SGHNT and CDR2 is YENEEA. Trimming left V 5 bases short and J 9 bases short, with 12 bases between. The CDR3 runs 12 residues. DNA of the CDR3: TGTGCCAGCAGCCCCGATGGAGCCACGCAGTATTTT. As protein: CASSPDGATQYF.

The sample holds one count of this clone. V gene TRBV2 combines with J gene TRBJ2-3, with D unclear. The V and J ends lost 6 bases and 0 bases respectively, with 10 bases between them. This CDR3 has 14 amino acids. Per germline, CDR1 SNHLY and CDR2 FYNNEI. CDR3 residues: CASSPPLSTDTQYF. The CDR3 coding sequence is TGTGCCAGCAGCCCGCCCCTCAGCACAGATACGCAGTATTTT.

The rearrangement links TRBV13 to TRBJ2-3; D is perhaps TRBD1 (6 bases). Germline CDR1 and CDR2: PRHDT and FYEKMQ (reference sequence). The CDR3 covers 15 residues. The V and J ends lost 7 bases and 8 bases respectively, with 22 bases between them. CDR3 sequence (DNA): TGTGCCAGCACCACGGACAGTGGGTCTAAGGGTACGCAGTATTTT. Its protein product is CASTTDSGSKGTQYF.

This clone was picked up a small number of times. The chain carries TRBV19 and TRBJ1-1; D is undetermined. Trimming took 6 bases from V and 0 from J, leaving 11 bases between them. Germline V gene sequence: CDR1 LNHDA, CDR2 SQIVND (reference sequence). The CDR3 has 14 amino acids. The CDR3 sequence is CASRMGSMNTEAFF. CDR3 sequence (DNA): TGTGCCAGTAGAATGGGGAGCATGAACACTGAAGCTTTCTTT.

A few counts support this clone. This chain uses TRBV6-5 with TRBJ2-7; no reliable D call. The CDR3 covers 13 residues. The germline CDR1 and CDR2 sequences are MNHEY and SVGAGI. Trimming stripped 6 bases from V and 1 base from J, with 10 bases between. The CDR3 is CASRAPPSYEQYF. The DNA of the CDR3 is TGTGCCAGCAGGGCTCCCCCGTCCTACGAGCAGTACTTC.

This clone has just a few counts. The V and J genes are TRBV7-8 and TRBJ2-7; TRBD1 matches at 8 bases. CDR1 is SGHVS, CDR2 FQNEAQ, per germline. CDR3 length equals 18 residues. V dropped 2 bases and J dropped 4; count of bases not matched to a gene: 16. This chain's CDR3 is CASSLSRDRLTFGYEQYF. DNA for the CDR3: TGTGCCAGCAGCTTATCGAGGGACAGGCTCACTTTTGGGTACGAGCAGTACTTC.

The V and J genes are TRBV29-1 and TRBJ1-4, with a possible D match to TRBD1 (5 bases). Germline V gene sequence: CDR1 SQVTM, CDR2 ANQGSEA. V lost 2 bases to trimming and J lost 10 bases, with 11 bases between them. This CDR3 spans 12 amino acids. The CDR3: CSVEFQGGKLFF. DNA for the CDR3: TGCAGCGTTGAATTCCAGGGTGGAAAACTGTTTTTT.

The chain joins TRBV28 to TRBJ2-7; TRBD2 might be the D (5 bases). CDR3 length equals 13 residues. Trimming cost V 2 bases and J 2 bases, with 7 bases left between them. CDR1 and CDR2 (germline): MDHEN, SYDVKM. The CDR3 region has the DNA TGTGCCAGCAGTTTAACTAGGCCCTACGAGCAGTACTTC. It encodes CASSLTRPYEQYF.

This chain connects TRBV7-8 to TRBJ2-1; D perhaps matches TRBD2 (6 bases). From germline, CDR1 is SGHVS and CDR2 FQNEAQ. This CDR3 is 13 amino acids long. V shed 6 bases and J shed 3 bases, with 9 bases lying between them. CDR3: CASSTGSYNEQFF. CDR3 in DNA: TGTGCCAGCAGTACCGGGAGCTACAATGAGCAGTTCTTC. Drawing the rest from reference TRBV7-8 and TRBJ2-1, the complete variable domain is GAGVSQSPRYKVAKRGQDVALRCDPISGHVSLFWYQQALGQGPEFLTYFQNEAQLDKSGLPSDRFFAERPEGSVSTLKIQRTQQEDSAVYLCASSTGSYNEQFFGPGTRLTVL.

CDR3 DNA: TGCGCCAGCAGCTTGGCCATGAGCGGGAGTGGTAACAATGAGCAGTTCTTC. This encodes CASSLAMSGSGNNEQFF. The chain combines TRBV5-1 with TRBJ2-1, with TRBD2 matching over 8 bases. V lost 0 bases to trimming and J lost 5 bases; unmatched junction nucleotides: 10. CDR1 and CDR2 (germline): SGHRS, YFSETQ. CDR3 size: 17 residues. Together with reference TRBV5-1 and TRBJ2-1, the CDR3 gives the full variable domain: KAGVTQTPRYLIKTRGQQVTLSCSPISGHRSVSWYQQTPGQGLQFLFEYFSETQRNKGNFPGRFSGRQFSNSRSEMNVSTLELGDSALYLCASSLAMSGSGNNEQFFGPGTRLTVL.

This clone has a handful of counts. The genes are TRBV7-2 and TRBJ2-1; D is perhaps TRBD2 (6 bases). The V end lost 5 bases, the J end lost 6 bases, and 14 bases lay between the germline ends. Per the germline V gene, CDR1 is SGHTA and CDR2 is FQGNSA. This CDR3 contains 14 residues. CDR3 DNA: TGTGCCAGCAGCCGCGTGGGGGGAGGCAATGAGCAGTTCTTC. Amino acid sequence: CASSRVGGGNEQFF.